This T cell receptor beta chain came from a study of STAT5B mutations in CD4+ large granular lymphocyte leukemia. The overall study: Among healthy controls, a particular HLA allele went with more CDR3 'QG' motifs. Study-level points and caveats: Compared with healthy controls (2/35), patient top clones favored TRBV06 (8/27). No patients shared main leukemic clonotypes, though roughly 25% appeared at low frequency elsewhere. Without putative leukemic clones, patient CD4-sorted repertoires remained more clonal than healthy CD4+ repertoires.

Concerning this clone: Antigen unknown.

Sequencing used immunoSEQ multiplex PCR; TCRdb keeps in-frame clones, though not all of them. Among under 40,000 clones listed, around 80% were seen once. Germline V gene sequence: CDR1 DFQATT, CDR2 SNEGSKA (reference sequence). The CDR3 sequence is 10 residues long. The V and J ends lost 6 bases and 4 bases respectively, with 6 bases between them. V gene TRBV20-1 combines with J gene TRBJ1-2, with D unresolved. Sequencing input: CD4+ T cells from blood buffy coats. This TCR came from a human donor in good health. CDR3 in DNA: TGCAGTGCCCTATTCTATGGCTACACCTTC. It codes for CSALFYGYTF.